The clone carrying this T cell receptor beta chain was observed a few times. Its antigen is as yet unknown. These data are taken from a study of post-analysis software for immune sequencing data. Study-wide results and caveats: The study found TRBV5-6, TRBV5-1 and TRBV20-1 among roughly 5 TRBV segments more frequent in patients than controls. People with multiple sclerosis had a significantly lower normalized Chao1 diversity than controls did.

Carried by the TCR beta cDNA libraries were unique molecular identifiers. TCRdb re-called the PCR reads with MiXCR, one entry per CDR3 protein. The sample includes roughly 410,000 distinct CDR3 sequences, less than 40% of them seen just once. Germline V CDR1 and CDR2: SGHKS, YYEKEE (reference sequence). V gave up 0 bases and J gave up 9 bases; unmatched junction bases: 7. The CDR3 is 15 amino acids. Material: blood. The TCR sequence derives from a girl aged 10 to 17 with multiple sclerosis. The J gene is TRBJ2-1, the V gene TRBV5-5, with 9 bases fitting TRBD1. For the CDR3, the DNA is TGTGCCAGCAGCTTGGGATACAGGGGGCGGATTGAGCAGTTCTTC. Protein sequence: CASSLGYRGRIEQFF.